This is a list of T cell receptor beta chains from one sample in a study of T cells after yellow fever vaccination. From the 5' RACE reads, TCRdb called clonotypes with MiXCR, one entry per CDR3 protein. The data contain about 320,000 distinct CDR3 sequences, around 10% of them singletons. Sample: CD4+ T cells sorted from PBMCs, taken 45 days after the yellow fever booster vaccination. The receptors were sampled from a man aged 18 to 29 who received the YFV17D yellow fever vaccine. CDR3s include the opening cysteine and the closing phenylalanine or tryptophan. Fields, in order: clone size, D gene, V gene, J gene, CDR3 protein, CDR3 DNA. The D gene is left open where the match is weak. Size tells how often a clone was seen (once, few, many) or the class of an expanded clone, and some rows leave it out.

-,TRBD1,TRBV6-2/TRBV6-3,TRBJ1-4,CASTGQGNEKLFF,TGTGCCAGCACGGGACAGGGAAATGAAAAACTGTTTTTT
few,TRBD2,TRBV7-2,TRBJ2-5,CASSLFSGESQETQYF,TGTGCCAGCAGCTTATTTAGCGGGGAGAGCCAAGAGACCCAGTACTTC
few,-,TRBV7-2,TRBJ2-1,CASSLAVRPGAYNEQFF,TGTGCCAGCAGCTTAGCCGTAAGACCAGGGGCCTACAATGAGCAGTTCTTC
-,-,TRBV2,TRBJ2-7,CASRGTSYEQYF,TGTGCCAGCAGAGGGACATCCTACGAGCAGTACTTC
-,-,TRBV4-1,TRBJ1-1,CASRQGLGVTEAFF,TGCGCCAGCAGACAGGGCTTGGGCGTCACTGAAGCTTTCTTT
-,-,TRBV5-1,TRBJ2-5,CASSSPTVQETQYF,TGCGCCAGCAGCTCTCCGACAGTCCAAGAGACCCAGTACTTC
-,-,TRBV12-3/TRBV12-4,TRBJ2-1,CASSLRTRVNEQFF,TGTGCCAGCAGTTTACGTACCAGGGTCAATGAGCAGTTCTTC
-,-,TRBV5-4,TRBJ2-2,CASSLSGHGTGELFF,TGTGCCAGCAGCCTCTCGGGACACGGGACCGGGGAGCTGTTTTTT
-,-,TRBV5-6,TRBJ2-3,CASSRAADTQYF,TGTGCCAGCTCCAGGGCGGCTGATACGCAGTATTTT
few,-,TRBV4-3,TRBJ1-1,CASSLTHLVNTEAFF,TGCGCCAGCAGCCTTACCCATCTCGTAAACACTGAAGCTTTCTTT
-,-,TRBV6-6,TRBJ1-1,CASSYSTRRYTEAFF,TGTGCCAGCAGTTACTCGACCCGGCGTTACACTGAAGCTTTCTTT
-,-,TRBV7-2,TRBJ1-1,CASSLALEGKAFF,TGTGCCAGCAGCTTAGCGCTAGAGGGGAAAGCTTTCTTT
many,TRBD1,TRBV5-1,TRBJ2-3,CASSTYGTGVPTDTQYF,TGCGCCAGCAGTACCTATGGGACAGGGGTTCCCACAGATACGCAGTATTTT
many,-,TRBV16,TRBJ2-7,CASTRRSYEQYF,TGTGCCAGCACCCGTCGCTCCTACGAGCAGTACTTC
many,TRBD1,TRBV24-1,TRBJ1-4,CATSDPRTGAEKLFF,TGTGCCACCAGTGATCCGAGGACAGGAGCCGAGAAACTGTTTTTT
-,-,TRBV4-1,TRBJ1-6,CASSQDRAGGKVSPLHF,TGCGCCAGCAGCCAAGATCGGGCGGGGGGCAAAGTATCACCCCTCCACTTT
few,-,TRBV7-9,TRBJ1-5,CAIHPLTRVLSNQPQHF,TGTGCCATCCACCCCTTGACAAGGGTCCTTAGCAATCAGCCCCAGCATTTT
-,-,TRBV24-1,TRBJ1-1,CATSGPANTEAFF,TGTGCCACCAGTGGTCCCGCGAACACTGAAGCTTTCTTT
few,TRBD2,TRBV5-1,TRBJ2-1,CASSLAFGTSGYNEQFF,TGCGCCAGCAGCTTGGCCTTTGGGACTAGCGGTTACAATGAGCAGTTCTTC
few,TRBD1,TRBV20-1,TRBJ1-1,CSARRGQGNTEAFF,TGCAGTGCTAGGCGGGGACAGGGGAACACTGAAGCTTTCTTT
few,TRBD1,TRBV4-3,TRBJ2-5,CASSQDRGPQYF,TGCGCCAGCAGCCAAGACAGGGGGCCCCAGTACTTC
-,-,TRBV7-2,TRBJ1-1,CASSPGAATYTEAFF,TGTGCCAGCAGCCCAGGGGCAGCTACATACACTGAAGCTTTCTTT
few,-,TRBV7-9,TRBJ2-5,CASSLPNQETQYF,TGTGCCAGCAGCTTACCGAACCAAGAGACCCAGTACTTC
many,-,TRBV11-2,TRBJ2-5,CASSFREETQYF,TGTGCCAGCAGCTTCCGGGAAGAGACCCAGTACTTC
-,-,TRBV6-1,TRBJ2-3,CASSNIRVGTTDTQYF,TGTGCCAGCAGTAATATAAGGGTGGGAACCACAGATACGCAGTATTTT
-,-,TRBV18,TRBJ1-2,CASSPPSVTNYGYTF,TGTGCCAGCTCACCACCGTCAGTAACTAACTATGGCTACACCTTC
few,-,TRBV5-6,TRBJ2-2,CASSSPGRSTGELFF,TGTGCCAGCAGCTCTCCGGGCAGAAGTACCGGGGAGCTGTTTTTT
-,-,TRBV4-2,TRBJ2-3,CASSRTAVGTSTDTQYF,TGTGCCAGCAGCCGAACTGCCGTTGGGACTAGCACAGATACGCAGTATTTT
many,TRBD1,TRBV6-2/TRBV6-3,TRBJ2-1,CASSYRGRHAPNEQFF,TGTGCCAGCAGTTACAGGGGGCGGCACGCCCCCAATGAGCAGTTCTTC
few,TRBD2,TRBV10-2,TRBJ2-3,CASASRSGGAPDTQYF,TGCGCCAGCGCCTCGAGATCGGGGGGGGCCCCGGATACGCAGTATTTT
-,-,TRBV24-1,TRBJ2-5,CATRAAGAGEETQYF,TGTGCCACCAGGGCCGCGGGGGCGGGGGAAGAGACCCAGTACTTC
-,TRBD1,TRBV12-3/TRBV12-4,TRBJ1-2,CASSLGRTGGYGYTF,TGTGCCAGCAGTTTAGGACGGACAGGGGGCTATGGCTACACCTTC
-,-,TRBV6-2/TRBV6-3,TRBJ2-2,CASSSPLEAGELFF,TGTGCCAGCAGTTCCCCGCTAGAGGCCGGGGAGCTGTTTTTT
few,-,TRBV20-1,TRBJ1-2,CSASLGGNYGYTF,TGCAGTGCTAGCCTGGGGGGTAACTATGGCTACACCTTC
-,TRBD2,TRBV6-1,TRBJ2-3,CASRRSWRGSTDTQYF,TGTGCCAGCAGGCGGTCCTGGCGGGGGAGCACAGATACGCAGTATTTT
many,TRBD1,TRBV7-2,TRBJ2-3,CASSLGGQGSTDTQYF,TGTGCCAGCAGCTTAGGGGGACAGGGGAGCACAGATACGCAGTATTTT
few,TRBD1,TRBV6-2/TRBV6-3,TRBJ1-5,CASSQPTGSNQPQHF,TGTGCCAGCAGCCAGCCGACAGGGAGTAATCAGCCCCAGCATTTT